This paragraph covers one T cell receptor (beta chain) sequence. Germline lookup yields CDR1 SGDLS and CDR2 YYNGEE. The CDR3 length is 18 residues. Between the trimmed V and J ends, which lost 3 bases and 2 bases, there was a span of 21 bases. This was the immunoSEQ v3 assay. Profiled with immunoSEQ multiplex PCR; TCRdb holds only in-frame clones, not every one. The table includes several thousand clones, around three fifths detected once. The data were obtained in a study of TIL therapy for anti-PD-1-resistant metastatic lung cancer. The time point is: pre-treatment sample, taken before nivolumab and TIL therapy. Pleural nodules or supraclavicular lymph nodes made up most of the excised metastases sampled. Stage 4 NSCLC adults joined between October 2017 and January 2020.

Sequencing used tumor tissue, obtained at baseline. This TCR was recovered from a person aged 25 to 85 with non-small cell lung cancer. The chain links TRBV9 to TRBJ2-1; D is perhaps TRBD2 (7 bases). The CDR3 here is CASSARGAGVTAYNEQFF. CDR3 DNA: TGTGCCAGCAGCGCCCGGGGGGCGGGGGTAACAGCCTACAATGAGCAGTTCTTC. The full variable domain, completed using reference TRBV9 and TRBJ2-1, is DSGVTQTPKHLITATGQRVTLRCSPRSGDLSVYWYQQSLDQGLQFLIQYYNGEERAKGNILERFSAQQFPDLHSELNLSSLELGDSALYFCASSARGAGVTAYNEQFFGPGTRLTVL.